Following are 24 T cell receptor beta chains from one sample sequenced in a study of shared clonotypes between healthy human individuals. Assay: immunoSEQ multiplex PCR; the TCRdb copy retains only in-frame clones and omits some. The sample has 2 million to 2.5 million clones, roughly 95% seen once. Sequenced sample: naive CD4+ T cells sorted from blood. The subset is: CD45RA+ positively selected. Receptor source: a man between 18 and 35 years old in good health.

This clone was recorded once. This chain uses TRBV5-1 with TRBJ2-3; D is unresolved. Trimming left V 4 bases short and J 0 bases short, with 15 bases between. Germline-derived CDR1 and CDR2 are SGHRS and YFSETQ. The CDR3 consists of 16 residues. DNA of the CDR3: TGCGCCAGCAGCCATTCCTTGGCATCTAGCACAGATACGCAGTATTTT. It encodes CASSHSLASSTDTQYF.

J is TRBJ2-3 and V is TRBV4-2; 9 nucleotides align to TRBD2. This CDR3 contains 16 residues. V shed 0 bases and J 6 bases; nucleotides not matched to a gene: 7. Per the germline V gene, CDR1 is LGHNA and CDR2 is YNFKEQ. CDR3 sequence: CASSQDPAGGWDTQYF. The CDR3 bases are TGTGCCAGCAGCCAAGATCCAGCGGGGGGTTGGGATACGCAGTATTTT.

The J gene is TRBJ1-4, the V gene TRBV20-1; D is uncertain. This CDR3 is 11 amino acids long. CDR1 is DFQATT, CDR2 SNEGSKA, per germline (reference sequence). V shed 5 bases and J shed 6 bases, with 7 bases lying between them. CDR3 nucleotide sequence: TGCAGTGCTTCTGAAGATGAAAAACTGTTTTTT. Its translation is CSASEDEKLFF.

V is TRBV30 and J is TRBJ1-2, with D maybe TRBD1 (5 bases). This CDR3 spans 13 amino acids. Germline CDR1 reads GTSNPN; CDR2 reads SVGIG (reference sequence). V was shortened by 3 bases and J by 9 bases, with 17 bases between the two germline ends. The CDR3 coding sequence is TGTGCCTGGAGAGGTAGGGGTCAGCTACGCTACACCTTC. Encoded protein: CAWRGRGQLRYTF.

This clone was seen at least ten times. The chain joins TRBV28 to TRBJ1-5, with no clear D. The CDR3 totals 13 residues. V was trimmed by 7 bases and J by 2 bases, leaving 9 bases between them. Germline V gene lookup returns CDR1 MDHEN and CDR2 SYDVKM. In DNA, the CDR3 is TGTGCCAGCAAGGCTCACGGCAATCAGCCCCAGCATTTT. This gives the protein CASKAHGNQPQHF.

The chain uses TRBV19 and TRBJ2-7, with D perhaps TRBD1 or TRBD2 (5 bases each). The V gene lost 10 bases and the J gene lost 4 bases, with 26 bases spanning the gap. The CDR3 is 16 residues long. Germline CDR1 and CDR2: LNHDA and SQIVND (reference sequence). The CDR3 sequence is CATSTLVGTLGYEQYF. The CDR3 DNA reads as TGTGCCACATCAACCCTGGTAGGGACGTTAGGGTACGAGCAGTACTTC.

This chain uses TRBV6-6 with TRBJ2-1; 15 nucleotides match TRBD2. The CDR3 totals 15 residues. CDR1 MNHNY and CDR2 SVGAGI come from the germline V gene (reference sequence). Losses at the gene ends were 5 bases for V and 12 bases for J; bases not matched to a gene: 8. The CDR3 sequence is CASSASPGLAGGQFF. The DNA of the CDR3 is TGTGCCAGCAGTGCTTCGCCGGGACTAGCGGGAGGGCAGTTCTTC.

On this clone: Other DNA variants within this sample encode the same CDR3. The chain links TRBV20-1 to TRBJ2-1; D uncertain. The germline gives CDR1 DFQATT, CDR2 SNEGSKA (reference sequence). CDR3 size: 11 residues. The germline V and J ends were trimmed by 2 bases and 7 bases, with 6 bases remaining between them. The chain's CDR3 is CSARFGNEQFF. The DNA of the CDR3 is TGCAGTGCTAGATTCGGGAATGAGCAGTTCTTC.

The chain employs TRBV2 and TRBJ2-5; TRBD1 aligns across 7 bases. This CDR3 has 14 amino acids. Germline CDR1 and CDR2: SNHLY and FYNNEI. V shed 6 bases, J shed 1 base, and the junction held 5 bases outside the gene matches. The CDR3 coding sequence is TGTGCCAGCAGCGTCGACAGGGTCCAAGAGACCCAGTACTTC. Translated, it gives CASSVDRVQETQYF.

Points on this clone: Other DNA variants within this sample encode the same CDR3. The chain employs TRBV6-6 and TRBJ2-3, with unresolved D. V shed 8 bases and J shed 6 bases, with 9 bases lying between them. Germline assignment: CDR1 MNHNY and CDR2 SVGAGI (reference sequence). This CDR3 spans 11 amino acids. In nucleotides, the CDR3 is TGTGCCAGCTCCCCCCAGGATACGCAGTATTTT. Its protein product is CASSPQDTQYF.

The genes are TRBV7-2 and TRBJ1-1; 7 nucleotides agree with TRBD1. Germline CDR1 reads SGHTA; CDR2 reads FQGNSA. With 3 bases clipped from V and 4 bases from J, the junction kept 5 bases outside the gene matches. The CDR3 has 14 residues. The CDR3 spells CASSFRQGVTEAFF. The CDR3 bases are TGTGCCAGCAGCTTCCGACAGGGTGTCACTGAAGCTTTCTTT.

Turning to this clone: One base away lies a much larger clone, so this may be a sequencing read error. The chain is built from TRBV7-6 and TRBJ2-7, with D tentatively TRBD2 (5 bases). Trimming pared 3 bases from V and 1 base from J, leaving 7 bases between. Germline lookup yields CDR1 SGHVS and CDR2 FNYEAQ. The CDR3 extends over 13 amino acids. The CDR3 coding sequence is TGTGCCAGCAGCTTGGGGAGATCCTACGAGCAGTACTTC. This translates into CASSLGRSYEQYF.

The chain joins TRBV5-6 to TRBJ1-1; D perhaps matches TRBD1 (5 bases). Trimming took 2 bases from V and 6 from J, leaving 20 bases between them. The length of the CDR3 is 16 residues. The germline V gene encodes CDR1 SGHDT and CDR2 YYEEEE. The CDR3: CASSLGRGETFSEAFF. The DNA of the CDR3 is TGTGCCAGCAGCTTAGGGAGAGGGGAGACGTTTTCTGAAGCTTTCTTT.

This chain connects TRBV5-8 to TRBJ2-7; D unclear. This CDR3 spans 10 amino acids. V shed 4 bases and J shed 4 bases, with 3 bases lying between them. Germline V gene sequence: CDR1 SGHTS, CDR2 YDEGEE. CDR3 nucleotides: TGTGCCAGCAGCCATTACGAGCAGTACTTC. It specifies CASSHYEQYF. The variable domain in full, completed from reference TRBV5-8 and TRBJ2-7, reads EAGVTQSPTHLIKTRGQQATLRCSPISGHTSVYWYQQALGLGLQFLLWYDEGEERNRGNFPPRFSGRQFPNYSSELNVNALELEDSALYLCASSHYEQYFGPGTRLTVT.

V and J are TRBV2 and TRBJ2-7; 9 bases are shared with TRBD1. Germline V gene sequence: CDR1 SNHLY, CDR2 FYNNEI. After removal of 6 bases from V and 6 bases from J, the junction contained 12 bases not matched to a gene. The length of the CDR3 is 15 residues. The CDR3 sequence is CASRGQGFTASEQYF. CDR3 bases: TGTGCCAGCAGGGGACAGGGCTTTACCGCTTCCGAGCAGTACTTC.

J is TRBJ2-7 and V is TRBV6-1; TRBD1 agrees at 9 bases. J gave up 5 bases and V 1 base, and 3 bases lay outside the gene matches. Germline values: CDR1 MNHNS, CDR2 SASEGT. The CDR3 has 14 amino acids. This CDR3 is CASSEGDRVHEQYF. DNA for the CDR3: TGTGCCAGCAGTGAAGGGGACAGGGTGCACGAGCAGTACTTC.

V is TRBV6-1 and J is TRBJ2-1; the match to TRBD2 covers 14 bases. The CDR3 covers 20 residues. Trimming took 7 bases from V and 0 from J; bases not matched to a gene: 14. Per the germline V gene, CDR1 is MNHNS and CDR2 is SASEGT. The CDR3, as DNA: TGTGCCAGCACTGATGGGACTAGCGGGAGATATCAGGGCTCCTACAATGAGCAGTTCTTC. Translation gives CASTDGTSGRYQGSYNEQFF.

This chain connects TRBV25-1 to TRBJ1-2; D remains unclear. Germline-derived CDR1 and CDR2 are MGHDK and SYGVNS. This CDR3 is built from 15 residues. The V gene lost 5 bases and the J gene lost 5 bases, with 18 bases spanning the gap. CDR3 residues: CASSPGDYPTYGYTF. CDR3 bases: TGTGCCAGCAGTCCCGGAGATTATCCTACATATGGCTACACCTTC.

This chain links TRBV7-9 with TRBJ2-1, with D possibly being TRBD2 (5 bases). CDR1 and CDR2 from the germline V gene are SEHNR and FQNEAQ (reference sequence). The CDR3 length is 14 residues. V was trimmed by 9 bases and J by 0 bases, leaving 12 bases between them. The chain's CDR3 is CASTLAGSYNEQFF. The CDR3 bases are TGTGCCAGTACCCTAGCAGGCTCCTACAATGAGCAGTTCTTC.

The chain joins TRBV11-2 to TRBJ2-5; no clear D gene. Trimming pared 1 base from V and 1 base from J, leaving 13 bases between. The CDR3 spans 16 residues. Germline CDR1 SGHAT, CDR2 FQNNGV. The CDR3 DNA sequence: TGTGCCAGCAGCTTAGTCCACTCCCAGGTCCAAGAGACCCAGTACTTC. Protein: CASSLVHSQVQETQYF.

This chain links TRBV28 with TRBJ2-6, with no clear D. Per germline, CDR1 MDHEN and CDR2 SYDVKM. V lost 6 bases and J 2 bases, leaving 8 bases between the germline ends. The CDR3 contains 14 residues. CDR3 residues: CASRRGPGANVLTF. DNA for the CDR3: TGTGCCAGCAGAAGAGGCCCTGGGGCCAACGTCCTGACTTTC.

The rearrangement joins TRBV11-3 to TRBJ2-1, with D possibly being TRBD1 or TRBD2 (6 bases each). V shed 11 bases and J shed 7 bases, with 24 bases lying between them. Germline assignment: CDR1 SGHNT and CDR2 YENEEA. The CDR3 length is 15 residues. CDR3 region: CAPPRRLGGTNEQFF. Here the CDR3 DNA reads TGTGCCCCCCCTAGACGGCTAGGGGGGACTAATGAGCAGTTCTTC.

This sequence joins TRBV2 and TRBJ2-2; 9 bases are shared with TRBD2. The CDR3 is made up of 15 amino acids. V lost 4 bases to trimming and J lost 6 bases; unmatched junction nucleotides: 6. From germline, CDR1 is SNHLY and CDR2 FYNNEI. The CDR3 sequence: CASSVGGGAPGELFF. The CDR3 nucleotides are TGTGCCAGCAGTGTCGGCGGGGGGGCCCCCGGGGAGCTGTTTTTT.

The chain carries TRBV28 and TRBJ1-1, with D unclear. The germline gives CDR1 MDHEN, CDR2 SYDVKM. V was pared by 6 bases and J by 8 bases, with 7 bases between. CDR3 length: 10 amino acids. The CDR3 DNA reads TGTGCCAGCAGGCGGCAGGAAGCTTTCTTT. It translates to CASRRQEAFF. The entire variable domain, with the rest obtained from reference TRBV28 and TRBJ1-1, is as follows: DVKVTQSSRYLVKRTGEKVFLECVQDMDHENMFWYRQDPGLGLRLIYFSYDVKMKEKGDIPEGYSVSREKKERFSLILESASTNQTSMYLCASRRQEAFFGQGTRLTVV.